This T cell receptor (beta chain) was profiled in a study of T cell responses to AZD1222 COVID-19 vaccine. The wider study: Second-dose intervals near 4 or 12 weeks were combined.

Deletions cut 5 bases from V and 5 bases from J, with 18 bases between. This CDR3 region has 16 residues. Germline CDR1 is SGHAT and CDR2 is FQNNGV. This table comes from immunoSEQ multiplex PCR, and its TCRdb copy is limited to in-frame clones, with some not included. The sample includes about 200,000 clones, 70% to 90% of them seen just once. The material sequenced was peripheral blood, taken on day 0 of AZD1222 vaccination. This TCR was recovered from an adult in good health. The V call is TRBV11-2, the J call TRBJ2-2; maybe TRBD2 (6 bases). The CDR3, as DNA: TGTGCCAGCAGCCTTCGGGACTCGCCTCTTACCGGGGAGCTGTTTTTT. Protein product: CASSLRDSPLTGELFF. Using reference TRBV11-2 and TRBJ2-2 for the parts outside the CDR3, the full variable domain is EAGVAQSPRYKIIEKRQSVAFWCNPISGHATLYWYQQILGQGPKLLIQFQNNGVVDDSQLPKDRFSAERLKGVDSTLKIQPAKLEDSAVYLCASSLRDSPLTGELFFGEGSRLTVL.